The rows below give T cell receptor beta chains drawn from one sample of a study of vaccination effects on CD4 cells after COVID-19. TCRdb keeps only in-frame clones here, not all; method: immunoSEQ multiplex PCR. The sample has around 75,000 clones, roughly 73% seen once; the top ten hold less than 5.5%. These receptors' targets are unknown. This specimen was CD4+ T cells from PBMCs cultured with HIV peptides, taken before COVID-19 vaccination. These receptors originate from a human donor who had a prior SARS-CoV-2 infection. CDR3s include the opening cysteine and the closing phenylalanine or tryptophan. The D gene is left open where the match is weak. Not every row has a clone size; where given, it reads once, few, many or a size class.

TRBJ2-7 . TRBV3-1/TRBV3-2 . TGTGCCAGCAGCCAAGTGAAGGTCAGATACGAGCAGTACTTC CASSQVKVRYEQYF
TRBJ2-5 TRBD1 TRBV6-2/TRBV6-3 . TGTGCCAGCAGTCCCCGGGCTGGGACAGCCCAAGAGACCCAGTACTTC CASSPRAGTAQETQYF
TRBJ2-7 TRBD2 TRBV4-1 . TGCGCCAGCAGCCAAGAGAGCGGGAGGGCCCGCGAGCAGTACTTC CASSQESGRAREQYF
TRBJ2-5 . TRBV5-4 . TGTGCCAGCAGCCCCAGTACCGGTTCACTCTGGGAGACCCAGTACTTC CASSPSTGSLWETQYF
TRBJ2-1 . TRBV4-2 few TGTGCCAGCAGCCAAGAGGGGACTTCCTACAATGAGCAGTTCTTC CASSQEGTSYNEQFF
TRBJ2-5 . TRBV12-3/TRBV12-4 . TGTGCCAGCAGATCTCATGGAGAGACCCAGTACTTC CASRSHGETQYF
TRBJ2-1 . TRBV4-2 . TGTGCCAGCAGCCAAGACTTGGTTGAGCAGTTCTTC CASSQDLVEQFF
TRBJ2-5 . TRBV7-9 once TGTGCCAGCAGCCCGCAAGGAGGAGAAACTGAGACCCAGTACTTC CASSPQGGETETQYF
TRBJ2-6 TRBD1 TRBV2 . TGTGCCAGCAATACAGGGGCCTCTGGGGCCAACGTCCTGACTTTC CASNTGASGANVLTF
TRBJ2-4 TRBD2 TRBV6-2/TRBV6-3 . TGTGCCAGCAGTTACCCTAGCGGGCGAACCAAAAACATTCAGTACTTC CASSYPSGRTKNIQYF
TRBJ2-7 . TRBV11-3 . TGTGCCAGCAGCTTAGGAGGTGCCGGCAGTAGTACCTACGAGCAGTACTTC CASSLGGAGSSTYEQYF
TRBJ2-7 TRBD1 TRBV30 few TGTGCCTGGACAAGCCGGGACAGTCACTACGAGCAGTACTTC CAWTSRDSHYEQYF
TRBJ1-4 . TRBV7-9 . TGTGCCAGCAGCTTGGACGGTTTTAATGAAAAACTGTTTTTT CASSLDGFNEKLFF
TRBJ1-4 . TRBV3-1/TRBV3-2 . TGTGCCAGCAGCCAACCAGGGGAAGATGAAAAACTGTTTTTT CASSQPGEDEKLFF
TRBJ2-5 . TRBV18 . TGTGCCAGCTCACCGCAGACAGGATTCCAAGAGACCCAGTACTTC CASSPQTGFQETQYF
TRBJ2-3 . TRBV7-8 . TGTGCCAGCAGCTTAGGATATAGGACGGGAACCGTACGGGATACGCAGTATTTT CASSLGYRTGTVRDTQYF
TRBJ2-7 TRBD1 TRBV6-6 once TGTGCCAGCTCTTCCCCCGGGACAGGGGAGAGCGAGCAGTACTTC CASSSPGTGESEQYF
TRBJ1-2 TRBD1 TRBV6-1 . TGTGCCAGCAGTGAAGCGCAAGTACTGGGACAGGGAGGGTATGGCTACACCTTC CASSEAQVLGQGGYGYTF
TRBJ2-7 . TRBV9 . TGTGCCAGCAGCCACGCTTTCGGGGGAGATCAAGACTACGAGCAGTACTTC CASSHAFGGDQDYEQYF
TRBJ1-2 TRBD1 TRBV5-4 . TGTGCCAGCAGCCCCTCCCTTTTGGGGACAGGGTCGTTCTATGGCTACACCTTC CASSPSLLGTGSFYGYTF
TRBJ2-5 TRBD1 TRBV5-1 . TGCGCCAGCAGCCCTCAGGACAGGGATGCCCAGTACTTC CASSPQDRDAQYF
TRBJ1-2 . TRBV5-5 . TGTGCCAGCAGCCCTGGGGTCGATTATGGCTACACCTTC CASSPGVDYGYTF
TRBJ2-1 TRBD2 TRBV11-2 few TGTGCCAGCAGCGCATACCCCGGGACTAGCGGGAGAGTTGGGGAGCAGTTCTTC CASSAYPGTSGRVGEQFF